Following are 18 T cell receptor beta chains from one sample sequenced in a study of regulatory T cells in long-lasting Graves disease. Time point indicated: persistent/refractory GD, antithyroid drugs over 5 years with positive TRAb. PBMC RNA was the source of the TCR library. The authors built TCR beta libraries using iRepertoire HTBI primers and Arm-PCR of CDR3 regions. TCRdb re-analysed the multiplex PCR reads in MiXCR, keeping a single row per CDR3 protein. The data show 350,000 to 500,000 distinct CDR3 sequences, with 21% seen just once and about 13% held by the top ten. The source material was peripheral blood mononuclear cells (PBMCs), sampled when the disease was refractory, from a patient treated with antithyroid drugs. These receptors originate from a female donor with Graves disease.

In this sample, this clonotype turned up many times. The chain combines TRBV27 with TRBJ1-5; TRBD1 is a possible D gene (5 bases). Looked up from germline, CDR1 is MNHEY and CDR2 is SMNVEV (reference sequence). Trimming cost V 4 bases and J 0 bases, with 16 bases left between them. This CDR3 contains 17 residues. The CDR3 loop is CASSSDAGTYSNQPQHF. The CDR3 DNA is TGTGCCAGCAGTTCCGATGCGGGGACGTATAGCAATCAGCCCCAGCATTTT.

The V call is TRBV19, the J call TRBJ1-1; no reliable D call. The V and J ends lost 9 bases and 4 bases respectively, with 21 bases between them. Germline CDR1 is LNHDA and CDR2 is SQIVND (reference sequence). CDR3 length: 15 residues. DNA for the CDR3: TGTGCCAGCCGGAATCGTGTATCGGGGTTCACTGAAGCTTTCTTT. Amino acid sequence: CASRNRVSGFTEAFF. The variable domain in full, completed from reference TRBV19 and TRBJ1-1, reads DGGITQSPKYLFRKEGQNVTLSCEQNLNHDAMYWYRQDPGQGLRLIYYSQIVNDFQKGDIAEGYSVSREKKESFPLTVTSAQKNPTAFYLCASRNRVSGFTEAFFGQGTRLTVV.

This clonotype was counted many times. The chain's CDR3 is CASSQEGGRFNEKLFF. CDR3 sequence (DNA): TGTGCCAGCAGCCAAGAAGGCGGCAGATTTAATGAAAAACTGTTTTTT. J is TRBJ1-4 and V is TRBV3-1, with D unclear. Trimming left V 0 bases short and J 4 bases short, with 12 bases between. Germline CDR1 is LGHDT and CDR2 is YNNKEL (reference sequence). This CDR3 spans 16 amino acids.

The chain joins TRBV14 to TRBJ1-5; no definite D call. The V and J ends lost 0 bases and 3 bases respectively, with 3 bases between them. Germline V gives CDR1 SGHDN, CDR2 FVKESK. This CDR3 region has 13 residues. DNA of the CDR3: TGTGCCAGCAGCCAAGATGCCAATCAGCCCCAGCATTTT. As protein: CASSQDANQPQHF.

This clonotype has more than one count but fewer than ten. The chain carries TRBV3-1 and TRBJ2-1; D not resolved. Trimming removed 5 bases from V and 3 bases from J, with 2 bases in between. The germline CDR1 and CDR2 sequences are LGHDT and YNNKEL (reference sequence). The length of the CDR3 is 11 residues. The CDR3 region is CASSDYNEQFF. The CDR3 DNA reads as TGTGCCAGCAGCGACTACAATGAGCAGTTCTTC.

The chain joins TRBV28 to TRBJ2-5, with 12 bases aligning to TRBD2. Trimming took 5 bases from V and 2 from J; bases not matched to a gene: 6. The germline V gene has CDR1 MDHEN and CDR2 SYDVKM. The CDR3 is 16 residues long. The CDR3 DNA is TGTGCCAGCAGTCACGGGACTAGCGGGTTACAAGAGACCCAGTACTTC. It yields the protein CASSHGTSGLQETQYF.

This clonotype was detected a few times. An end of the junction differs from the germline gene, which may be a read error. The chain is built from TRBV19 and TRBJ1-1; 12 nucleotides match TRBD1. Germline V lookup: CDR1 LNHDA, CDR2 SQIVND (reference sequence). The CDR3 extends over 16 amino acids. The CDR3: CAINDGTGGWNTETFF. CDR3 bases: TGTGCCATCAACGACGGGACAGGGGGCTGGAACACTGAAACTTTCTTT.

The V gene is TRBV12-3 or TRBV12-4, the J gene TRBJ2-7; 7 bases align to TRBD2. The CDR3 is 15 residues long. Germline trimming cut 3 bases from V and 3 bases from J; bases unmatched to any gene: 8. CDR3 DNA: TGTGCCAGCAGTTTGGACGGACTAGGGATCTACGAGCAGTACTTC. The encoded protein is CASSLDGLGIYEQYF.

The rearrangement uses TRBV6-2 or TRBV6-3 and TRBJ1-1; the D is unclear. The CDR3 runs 12 residues. Germline V gene data show CDR1 as MNHEY and CDR2 as SVGEGT. V lost 8 bases to trimming and J lost 3 bases, with 10 bases between them. In DNA, the CDR3 is TGTGCCAGCCGGTCCTGGGACACTGAAGCTTTCTTT. Translated: CASRSWDTEAFF.

This clonotype was counted many times. The chain is built from TRBV28 and TRBJ2-7; D gene unclear. V dropped 7 bases and J dropped 0 bases, with 16 bases sitting between them. Germline V gene sequence: CDR1 MDHEN, CDR2 SYDVKM. CDR3 length equals 15 residues. The CDR3 coding sequence is TGTGCCAGCACCCTCGGGCATGCCAGCTCCTACGAGCAGTACTTC. This encodes CASTLGHASSYEQYF.

This clonotype was counted a few times. The CDR3 region is CASSPEPFSYEQYF. The CDR3 nucleotides read TGTGCCAGCAGCCCCGAGCCCTTCTCCTACGAGCAGTACTTC. The V and J genes are TRBV5-4 and TRBJ2-7, with D unclear. The V end lost 4 bases, the J end lost 0 bases, and 11 bases lay between the germline ends. CDR3 length equals 14 residues. Germline V CDR1 and CDR2: SGHNT, YYREEE (reference sequence).

Notes on this clonotype: At one end the junction does not follow the germline gene, possibly because of a read error. The J gene is TRBJ2-1, the V gene TRBV6-2 or TRBV6-3; no firm D call. Germline V lookup: CDR1 MNHEY, CDR2 SVGEGT. The CDR3 is 14 amino acids. The CDR3 spells CAISNRASDNEQFF. As DNA, the CDR3 is TGTGCCATCAGTAACCGGGCGTCAGACAATGAGCAGTTCTTC.

This clonotype is a singleton in its sample. The chain carries TRBV10-2 and TRBJ2-4; 8 bases align to TRBD2. The germline V gene encodes CDR1 WSHSY and CDR2 SAAADI. The CDR3 length is 18 residues. The J segment lost 4 bases and the V segment lost 3 bases, leaving 14 bases of the junction unmatched. CDR3 loop: CASSEMREALEFKNIQYF. The CDR3, as DNA: TGCGCCAGCAGTGAAATGCGGGAGGCCCTGGAATTTAAAAACATTCAGTACTTC.

There are a few counts of this clonotype. This rearrangement joins TRBV20-1 to TRBJ1-6, with D unresolved. The germline V gene has CDR1 DFQATT and CDR2 SNEGSKA (reference sequence). V lost 6 bases and J 5 bases, leaving 14 bases between the germline ends. CDR3 length: 14 residues. The CDR3: CSALRDTNNSPLHF. CDR3 DNA sequence: TGCAGTGCCCTCCGAGACACAAATAATTCACCCCTCCACTTT.

This clonotype was counted at least ten times. The chain combines TRBV27 with TRBJ2-5, with 11 bases identical to TRBD2. CDR1 and CDR2 from the germline V gene are MNHEY and SMNVEV (reference sequence). The CDR3 covers 16 residues. Unmatched junction bases numbered 13, after V lost 8 bases and J lost 5 bases. The CDR3 bases are TGTGCCAGCGCTCCTAGCGGGAGGATTCTTAGGGAGACCCAGTACTTC. Protein sequence: CASAPSGRILRETQYF.

The table lists this clonotype with a count of one. This could be a read error, since a much larger clone is one nucleotide away. The rearrangement joins TRBV28 to TRBJ2-6; a weak D match, TRBD2 (6 bases). From germline, CDR1 is MDHEN and CDR2 SYDVKM. The CDR3 is 14 residues long. In nucleotides, the CDR3 is TGTGCCGGCAGTATCCGGGGGGGGGCCAACGTCCTGACTTTC. Translation gives CAGSIRGGANVLTF.

With respect to this clonotype: A read error likely explains this, since a far larger clone differs by one base. The chain links TRBV11-2 to TRBJ2-5; a weak D match, TRBD2 (5 bases). The CDR3 length is 14 residues. From germline, CDR1 is SGHAT and CDR2 FQNNGV. V was cut by 8 bases and J by 2 bases, with 15 bases left in between. The CDR3 DNA sequence: TGTGCCAGCGGCGCACTAGTATCTCAAGAGACCCAGTACTTC. Its translation: CASGALVSQETQYF.

This clonotype has at least ten counts. The chain recombines TRBV29-1 with TRBJ2-7, with D hard to call. The CDR3 is 12 amino acids. V was trimmed by 1 base and J by 3 bases, leaving 7 bases between them. The germline V gene encodes CDR1 SQVTM and CDR2 ANQGSEA. CDR3 nucleotide sequence: TGCAGCGTTGAAGTTCACGGCTACGAGCAGTACTTC. Translation: CSVEVHGYEQYF.